This paragraph covers one T cell receptor (beta chain) sequence. Germline CDR1 and CDR2: MNHEY and SVGAGI. Trimming pared 10 bases from V and 4 bases from J, leaving 16 bases between. The CDR3 is 13 amino acids. The sample belongs to a study of blood T cell repertoires in COVID-19. Whole-study context: Whether acute or convalescent, the COVID-19 samples came from the United States, Italy and Spain. The analysed material was cDNA or gDNA that came from T cells, B-cell-depleted T cells, or PBMCs.

Per the study methods: Reference gene primer amplification in the assay estimated nucleated cell counts. Only in-frame clones appear in the TCRdb table, and some are missing; sequencing was by immunoSEQ multiplex PCR. V and J calls and clone size follow that table, whereas D and trimming were derived from the DNA. The sample lists tens of thousands of clones; about 92% were seen once. V gene TRBV6-5 combines with J gene TRBJ1-1, with D possibly being TRBD1 (5 bases). The sequenced sample was peripheral blood. The receptor comes from a man older than 75 with acute or convalescent COVID-19. CDR3 protein: CATGGGLTTEAFF. In DNA form, the CDR3 reads TGTGCCACCGGGGGGGGGTTGACCACTGAAGCTTTCTTT.